This T cell receptor beta chain was documented in a study of OX40 agonist ivuxolimab in advanced cancers. The CDR3 is 15 amino acids. V lost 7 bases to trimming and J lost 3 bases; unmatched junction nucleotides: 9. Germline assignment: CDR1 MNHEY and CDR2 SVGAGI. In regard to this clone: The antigen remains unidentified.

Method: immunoSEQ multiplex PCR; TCRdb's copy keeps in-frame clones and lacks some. The data hold 30,000 to 35,000 clones, with over 75% observed a single time. Whole-study results and caveats: Averaging showed that CD8+ T cells had more expanded clones than CD4+ did.

The source of this sequence is an adult with an advanced solid tumor such as melanoma, head and neck, liver or kidney cancer. This chain joins TRBV6-5 and TRBJ1-3; 7 positions agree with TRBD1. Here the sequenced sample was CD4+ or CD8+ T cells sorted from blood, taken in a trial of the OX40 agonist ivuxolimab. Here the CDR3 DNA reads TGTGCCAGCACAATACAGGGGCTGATTGGAAACACCATATATTTT. Its translation is CASTIQGLIGNTIYF.